The rows below give T cell receptor beta chains drawn from one sample of a study of blood T cell repertoires in COVID-19. Profiled with immunoSEQ multiplex PCR; TCRdb holds only in-frame clones, not every one. In the table there are about 260,000 clones, approximately 92% of which are singletons. Sequencing was performed on peripheral blood. These TCRs come from a person under 35 with COVID-19, enrolled during active disease. The CDR3 runs from the conserved cysteine through the conserved F or W. Fields, in order: J gene, V gene, clone size, D gene, CDR3 protein, CDR3 DNA. D genes are given only for firm matches. A row's size may be missing; if present it is once, few, many or a size class.

TRBJ1-2 | TRBV6-5 | - | - | CASSYSGAGDGYTF | TGTGCCAGCAGTTACTCAGGGGCGGGAGATGGCTACACCTTC
TRBJ1-6 | TRBV5-5 | - | - | CASSRRDTSSYNSPLHF | TGTGCCAGCAGCCGCCGGGACACGAGCTCCTATAATTCACCCCTCCACTTT
TRBJ2-1 | TRBV24-1 | - | TRBD1 | CATSLSGGTGVYNEQFF | TGTGCCACCAGCCTAAGTGGGGGGACAGGGGTCTACAATGAGCAGTTCTTC
TRBJ2-2 | TRBV18 | - | - | CASSFAERPFGNTGELFF | TGTGCCAGCAGCTTTGCGGAGCGGCCTTTCGGGAACACCGGGGAGCTGTTTTTT
TRBJ2-7 | TRBV3-1/TRBV3-2 | - | TRBD1 | CASSPHPGQGSNEQYF | TGTGCCAGCAGCCCCCATCCCGGACAGGGAAGCAACGAGCAGTACTTC
TRBJ1-2 | TRBV4-3 | few | - | CASSQDLNREWGYGYTF | TGCGCCAGCAGCCAAGATCTGAACAGGGAATGGGGATATGGCTACACCTTC
TRBJ2-6 | TRBV5-1 | - | TRBD1 | CATRTGTGANVLTF | TGCGCCACCCGGACAGGGACTGGGGCCAACGTCCTGACTTTC
TRBJ1-6 | TRBV2 | - | TRBD1 | CASSDAQGVNSPLHF | TGTGCCAGCAGTGATGCCCAGGGGGTCAATTCACCCCTCCACTTT
TRBJ1-1 | TRBV5-6 | - | - | CASRPRLNKNTEAFF | TGTGCCAGCAGACCTAGGCTCAATAAGAACACTGAAGCTTTCTTT
TRBJ2-2 | TRBV3-1/TRBV3-2 | - | TRBD2 | CASSQGLAGAGELFF | TGTGCCAGCAGCCAAGGACTAGCGGGGGCCGGGGAGCTGTTTTTT
TRBJ2-3 | TRBV7-3 | - | - | CASSSTGSTDTQYF | TGTGCCAGCAGCTCGACCGGGAGCACAGATACGCAGTATTTT
TRBJ1-1 | TRBV4-1 | - | TRBD1 | CASSHGQGPNTEAFF | TGCGCCAGCAGCCATGGACAGGGGCCGAACACTGAAGCTTTCTTT
TRBJ2-1 | TRBV9 | - | - | CASSGSGDNSYNEQFF | TGTGCCAGCAGCGGAAGCGGGGACAACTCCTACAATGAGCAGTTCTTC
TRBJ1-4 | TRBV15 | - | TRBD1 | CATSSLTGSEKLFF | TGTGCCACCAGCAGCTTGACAGGGAGTGAAAAACTGTTTTTT